This record concerns one T cell receptor beta chain sequence. This sample was taken from a study of blood T cell repertoires in COVID-19. Germline CDR1 DFQATT, CDR2 SNEGSKA (reference sequence). This CDR3 contains 15 residues. Trimming left V 3 bases short and J 2 bases short, with 17 bases between. Libraries were prepared by immunoSEQ multiplex PCR; TCRdb keeps only in-frame clonotypes and omits some of them. The table has 300,000 to 400,000 clones, about 87% seen once. The sequencing sample was made of peripheral blood. This rearrangement joins TRBV20-1 to TRBJ2-7, with TRBD2 as a possible D gene (7 bases). The receptor comes from a woman aged 60 to 75 with COVID-19, enrolled during active disease. The CDR3 DNA is TGCAGTGCTAGTCGGGGGGCGCAGGGAACCTACGAGCAGTACTTC. As protein: CSASRGAQGTYEQYF.